This T cell receptor (beta chain) originates from a study of T-cell memory formation after mild COVID-19. This clonotype was recorded only once. No antigen is known for it. The CDR3 covers 13 residues. Germline CDR1 reads ENHRY; CDR2 reads SYGVKD. V was clipped by 6 bases and J by 3 bases, with 11 bases between them. A single record per CDR3 protein comes from TCRdb applying MiXCR to the 5' RACE reads. The sample holds about 560,000 distinct CDR3 sequences, about 20% seen once. Broader study findings: The finding that pre-infection memory included some responding clones suggested that cross-reactive memory joined.

The TCR comes from an adult woman who had mild COVID-19 (a few samples of this study predate the infection). Cell type and time point are not known. Specimen: PBMCs or a T cell subset sorted from them (not recorded which). This chain links TRBV10-3 with TRBJ2-5, with D perhaps being TRBD1 or TRBD2 (6 bases each). The CDR3, as DNA: TGTGCCATCAGGGGGAGGACAGAAGAGACCCAGTACTTC. It specifies CAIRGRTEETQYF.